The rows below give T cell receptor beta chains drawn from one sample of a study of shared clonotypes between healthy human individuals. Data came from immunoSEQ multiplex PCR; TCRdb stores just in-frame clones and leaves some out. The sample holds around 500,000 clones; 76% are singletons and the top ten take around 13%. The sequenced sample was PBMCs. All receptors derive from a middle-aged woman in good health. Some clones in this sample may be carry-over from other donors' samples. Both conserved end residues are part of each CDR3. A D gene is named only where the DNA matches it firmly. Clone size, where shown, is once, few, many, or a class for clones that have expanded.

d_gene,j_gene,abundance,v_gene,CDR3nt,CDR3aa
-,TRBJ2-7,-,TRBV19,TGTGCCAGTAGTATTTCAGTCAACGAGCAGTACTTC,CASSISVNEQYF
TRBD1,TRBJ1-2,-,TRBV10-3,TGTGCCATCAGCCCGACAGGGGGCGATGGCTACACCTTC,CAISPTGGDGYTF
TRBD2,TRBJ2-1,-,TRBV5-1,TGCGCCAGCAGCTTCTCTAGCGGCAGCAATGAGCAGTTCTTC,CASSFSSGSNEQFF
-,TRBJ1-5,-,TRBV6-5,TGTGCCAGCAGTTACTCTGGGAGCCAGCCCCAGCATTTT,CASSYSGSQPQHF
-,TRBJ1-1,few,TRBV28,TGTGCCAGCCGAACAGCCGGTCCTGAAGCTTTCTTT,CASRTAGPEAFF
TRBD1,TRBJ2-5,-,TRBV6-5,TGTGCCAGCAGTTACCCGGACAGGCCGGGGGAGACCCAGTACTTC,CASSYPDRPGETQYF
TRBD1,TRBJ2-3,-,TRBV7-7,TGTGCTAGCAGCTTAGGGACAGGGGGCGCGGTCGCAGATACGCAGTATTTT,CASSLGTGGAVADTQYF
-,TRBJ1-5,once,TRBV19,TGTGCCAGTAGACCGACAGCTGGGAGCAATCAGCCCCAGCATTTT,CASRPTAGSNQPQHF
TRBD1,TRBJ1-1,many,TRBV29-1,TGCAGCGCCTACACAGGGACAGAGAACACTGAAGCTTTCTTT,CSAYTGTENTEAFF
-,TRBJ2-5,-,TRBV7-7,TGTGCTAGCAGCTGGGACGCAGAAGAGACCCAGTACTTC,CASSWDAEETQYF
-,TRBJ2-2,-,TRBV7-2,TGTGCCAGCAGCTCCCCGGGGGCTGCGAACACCGGGGAGCTGTTTTTT,CASSSPGAANTGELFF
TRBD2,TRBJ2-1,-,TRBV12-5,TGTGCTAGTGGTTTGGCCCGACTAGCGGAGCAGTTCTTC,CASGLARLAEQFF
TRBD1,TRBJ2-6,-,TRBV18,TGTGCCAGCTCGGACAGGAGCTCTGGGGCCAACGTCCTGACTTTC,CASSDRSSGANVLTF
-,TRBJ1-5,-,TRBV19,TGTGCCAGTAGTATAAAGGCCTTGGAGGGCAATCAGCCCCAGCATTTT,CASSIKALEGNQPQHF
-,TRBJ2-3,-,TRBV6-5,TGTGCCAGCAGTCCACAGGACGACACAGATACGCAGTATTTT,CASSPQDDTDTQYF
TRBD1,TRBJ1-5,-,TRBV6-5,TGTGCCAGCAGCTACCCCGGGACAGGGATCCCCCAGCCCCAGCATTTT,CASSYPGTGIPQPQHF
-,TRBJ2-1,once,TRBV7-3,TGTGCCAGCAGCTCCGCCCCTAGCAATGAGCAGTTCTTC,CASSSAPSNEQFF
TRBD2,TRBJ2-3,-,TRBV28,TGTGCCAGCAGCGATACCGGACTAGGGTCTACAGATACGCAGTATTTT,CASSDTGLGSTDTQYF
TRBD1,TRBJ1-1,-,TRBV6-1,TGTGCCAGCAGTGGCCGAGGACAGGGGAGAACTGAAGCTTTCTTT,CASSGRGQGRTEAFF
-,TRBJ2-7,-,TRBV28,TGTGCCAGCAGTTCCACAGAATACGAGCAGTACTTC,CASSSTEYEQYF
TRBD1,TRBJ2-3,-,TRBV29-1,TGCAGCGTTGGAGGGACAGTAAGCACAGATACGCAGTATTTT,CSVGGTVSTDTQYF
TRBD2,TRBJ2-7,-,TRBV29-1,TGCAGCGTGGGGGAACTAGCGGGAGACGAGCAGTACTTC,CSVGELAGDEQYF